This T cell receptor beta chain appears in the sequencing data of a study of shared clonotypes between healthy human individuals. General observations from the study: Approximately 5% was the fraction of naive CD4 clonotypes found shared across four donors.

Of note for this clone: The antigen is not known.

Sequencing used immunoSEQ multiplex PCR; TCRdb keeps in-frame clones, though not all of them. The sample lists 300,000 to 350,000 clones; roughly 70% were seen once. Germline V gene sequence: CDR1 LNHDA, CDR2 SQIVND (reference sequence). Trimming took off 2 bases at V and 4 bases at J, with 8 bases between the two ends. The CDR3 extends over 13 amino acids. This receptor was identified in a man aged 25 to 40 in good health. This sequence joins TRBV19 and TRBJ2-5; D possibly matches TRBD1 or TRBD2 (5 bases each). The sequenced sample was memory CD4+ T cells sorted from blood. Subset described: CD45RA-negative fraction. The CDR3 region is CASSIRGRETQYF. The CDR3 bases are TGTGCCAGTAGTATAAGGGGACGAGAGACCCAGTACTTC.